This T cell receptor beta chain derives from a study of cytomegalovirus exposure and HLA in healthy donors listed by TCRdb under 2017. Concerning the study at large: An earlier analysis of approximately 550 of the donors reported about 250 Gb of sequence data and 117 million unique TCR beta sequences from approximately 180 million T cells. In a later genetic analysis, genome-wide SNP genotypes for about 65% of the roughly 670 donors were used, and that subset was treated as a discovery cohort. Every discovery cohort repertoire had been produced on one sequencing platform. A separate validation cohort of over a hundred different subjects was used in addition to the roughly 720-subject first cohort. An early release that covered about 600 HLA-typed donors contained approximately 300 gigabases of sequencing data and tens of millions of unique TCR sequences. Donor age, sex, ethnicity and CMV serostatus were compiled together with the repertoire data. On average, around 200,000 unique TCR beta nucleotide sequences were sequenced per donor among some 430 genotyped donors of the cohort, with roughly 19% of those sequences being non-productive. A later analysis re-analyzed previously published TCR beta repertoires from about 600 donors and added high-resolution HLA genotyping to study TCR occurrence patterns. Five DR-DQ haplotypes were handled as single units for association and clustering, since linkage in the cohort was strong. Using immunosequencing, the study profiled T cell repertoires from fewer than 700 subjects and related those repertoires to cytomegalovirus serostatus. The later analysis used no new phenotypic data to find candidate immune exposures, relying instead on TCR beta sequences and their occurrence across donors. The number of donors typed differed by locus, with 629-630 for A, B, C, DRB1 and DQB1, 522 for DQA1, 600 to 610 for DPA1, and approximately 470 for DPB1. The study combined high-throughput TCR immunosequencing, statistical association of individual TCRs with disease status, and machine learning to predict cytomegalovirus infection status. Of the 300 to 500 genotyped donors, over 80% were placed in the genetic ancestry cluster associated with self-reported Caucasian donors. HLA typing included class I and class II loci at four-digit resolution. In an earlier analysis of 587 of the donors, high-throughput TCR beta sequencing was used to judge whether each TCR beta V gene segment behaved as functional or pseudogenic. The study was designed to test whether signatures of past pathogen exposure could be identified by cataloging public T cell receptors. Results and caveats for the whole study, not just this receptor: Some IMGT-functional V segments, including TRBV6-2 and TRBV6-3, could not be told apart with the 87-base-pair reads, so those segments were excluded. Most TCR sequences were observed very rarely across donors, whereas some public TCRs were present in many individuals. Assigning TCR associations to individual alleles was difficult when HLA alleles, especially DR and DQ, strongly co-occurred. An association between a missense DCLRE1C variant and V-gene and J-gene trimming of TCR beta chains was found in a later genetic analysis and replicated in an independent cohort. At a false discovery rate of 0.05, a later analysis linked around 17,000 TCR beta sequences to specific HLA alleles. In vitro tests confirmed that a few of the cytomegalovirus-associated TCR beta chains recognize cytomegalovirus antigens. In a later analysis, HLA-associated TCR beta chains were found to be more clonally expanded and to have lower generation probabilities than equally common non-associated chains. The earlier analysis of about 600 of the donors excluded roughly 17 rarely observed V segments, including chromosome 9 orphons, because counts were too low. The classifier was reported to diagnose cytomegalovirus status with high specificity and sensitivity in both the original and validation cohorts. Broadly in line with IMGT annotations, most TCR beta V segments showed up in productive rearrangements about 90% or about 30% of the time in an earlier analysis of about 500 of the donors. A further reported finding was that TCR beta sequences accurately predicted the HLA-A and HLA-B alleles for most subjects in the first cohort. A total of some 180 TCR beta chains were listed by the study as associated with cytomegalovirus. In a later genetic analysis, fewer N-insertions in productive TCRs were reported among donors in an Asian-associated ancestry cluster than the roughly 670-donor mean. Presence/absence analyses assumed roughly uniform sequencing depth across donors, an assumption that may not hold. The authors suggested that the approach could potentially be generalized to other disease states and immunological phenotypes. This cohort had only TCR beta chains sequenced, and the lack of alpha or paired-chain data limited which features could be detected. A later analysis found that TCR association rates varied across HLA loci, with DRB1 alleles showing the most associated TCRs and HLA-C alleles the fewest. Linkage disequilibrium might explain the correlated functional status among segregating V segments, but an unknown experimental factor could not be excluded. A cluster of highly shared sequence variants was judged likely to represent a technical artifact of the sequencing pipeline. In a later analysis, most CMV-associated TCR beta chains were found to appear HLA-restricted, with HLA associations seemingly driven largely by CMV exposure. According to a later analysis, parvovirus B19, influenza, CMV and Epstein-Barr virus appeared linked to several top co-occurrence clusters. Because HLA typing was unavailable for some donors at each locus, only the typed subset was used in association tests. Immune exposure information for the cohort was limited to CMV serostatus.

Library preparation was by the immunoSEQ multiplex PCR assay. For the multiplex PCR, a mixture combining 60 forward primers for TCR Vbeta segments and 13 reverse primers for TCR Jbeta segments was used. A multiplex PCR assay on genomic DNA amplified the CDR3 region of rearranged TCR beta genes. On the Illumina HiSeq System, the amplified TCR beta libraries were sequenced as 87-base-pair reads. In the original analysis: In a later analysis, some 80 million unique TCR beta chains were counted across the roughly 610 repertoires, and approximately 11 million of these chains were shared by at least two donors. Raw reads were error-corrected and collapsed into unique sequences with a nearest-neighbor algorithm that merged closely related sequences to remove PCR and sequencing errors. Alignment of CDR3 sequences to IMGT reference sequences was used to assign V, D and J gene segments. Each retained sequence needed at least a six-nucleotide match to both a V gene segment and a J gene segment. A rearrangement was called productive if the CDR3 had no stop codons and remained in frame with V and J, and every other rearrangement was called non-productive. CDR3 was defined according to IMGT convention as the region running from the second conserved V-encoded cysteine to the conserved J-encoded phenylalanine. The earlier analysis of a few hundred of the donors excluded sequences that lacked an unambiguous match to a single V gene segment. In an earlier analysis of 587 of the donors, V segments were called functional above 56.7% productive rearrangements and were called segregating when the between-donor standard deviation exceeded 5%. A statistical classification framework was built to diagnose cytomegalovirus status from the catalog of TCR beta chain sequences. In a later analysis, TCR nucleotide sequences were compared against IMGT/GENE-DB human TR gene sequences so that V and J genes could be assigned. A later analysis assigned CDR3 sequences and most-parsimonious VDJ recombination scenarios with the TCRdist pipeline. In a later analysis, each TCR beta chain was defined by its CDR3 amino acid sequence together with its V-gene family, and reads lacking a unique V-gene family were excluded. To address suspected cross-contamination and a sequencing artifact, a later analysis removed 550 to 750 highly shared, low-generation-probability nucleotide sequences. In a later analysis, a clonal expansion index for each public chain was calculated from normalized within-repertoire ranks of inferred template counts. Generation probabilities in a later analysis came from a VDJ recombination model fitted to out-of-frame rearrangements, and those results were checked against IGoR. A later analysis scored TCR-TCR, TCR-HLA and TCR-CMV co-occurrence with hypergeometric tests, applying a repertoire-size bias correction to TCR pairs. In a later analysis, false discovery rates were estimated by permuting HLA or CMV assignments 20 times. In a later analysis, co-occurring TCRs were grouped using DBSCAN, and TCRdist sequence similarity was added for clustering within HLA-allele-positive subsets. For co-occurrence clustering, repertoires with fewer than 30,000 or more than 120,000 public chains were excluded, along with four or five repertoires with anomalous nucleotide sharing. TCRdb holds this immuneACCESS table with in-frame rearrangements only. Some clones are missing; in checked studies, unresolved V genes explain under half, and the rest has no known cause. V and J calls and clone size are copied from that table; D and trimming were computed from the DNA. The sample includes approximately 64,000 clones, with 77% observed a single time. Roughly 5% of the sample is in the top ten clones.

The cohort consisted of 600 to 700 healthy bone marrow donors. At the time of sampling, every cohort member was nominally healthy, though immune exposures that went unrecorded were likely present. The donor tested CMV seropositive and was one of the 289 seropositive cohort members. Each donor provided a peripheral blood sample, and peripheral blood mononuclear cells were used for TCR beta sequencing. Genomic DNA was extracted from the blood cell samples with the Qiagen DNeasy Blood Extraction Kit. Remarks on this clone: No cognate antigen has been identified for it. The record has no base qualities; no much larger clone is one base away.

V is clipped by 2 bases and J by 1 base, and the sequence between their germline boundaries is 9 bases long. Counted from cysteine to phenylalanine, this CDR3 has 15 amino acids. Only CDR3 DNA remains: 45 bases, in frame from the first base. The CDR1 and CDR2 encoded by the germline V gene are LGHNA and YSLEER. Recombination connected TRBV4-3 to TRBJ2-4; TRBD1 is a possible D gene, resting on 6 matching bases. Sequencing input: PBMCs. The receptor's source is a male donor in good health and CMV-seropositive. CDR3 sequence: CASSQQGSAKNIQYF. At the DNA level, the sequence is TGCGCCAGCAGCCAACAGGGGAGCGCCAAAAACATTCAGTACTTC.